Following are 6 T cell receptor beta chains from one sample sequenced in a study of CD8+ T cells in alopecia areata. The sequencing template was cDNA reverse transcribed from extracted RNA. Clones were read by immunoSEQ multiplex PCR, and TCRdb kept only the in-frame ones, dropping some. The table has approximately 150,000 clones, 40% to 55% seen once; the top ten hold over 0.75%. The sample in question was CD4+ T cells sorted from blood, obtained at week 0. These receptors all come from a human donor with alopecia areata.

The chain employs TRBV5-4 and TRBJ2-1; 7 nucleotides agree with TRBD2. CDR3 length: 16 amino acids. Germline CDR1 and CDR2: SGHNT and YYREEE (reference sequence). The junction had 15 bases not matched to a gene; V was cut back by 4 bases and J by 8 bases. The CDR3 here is CASSPGSGRAGDEQFF. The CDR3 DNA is TGTGCCAGCAGCCCAGGGAGTGGGAGGGCCGGAGATGAGCAGTTCTTC.

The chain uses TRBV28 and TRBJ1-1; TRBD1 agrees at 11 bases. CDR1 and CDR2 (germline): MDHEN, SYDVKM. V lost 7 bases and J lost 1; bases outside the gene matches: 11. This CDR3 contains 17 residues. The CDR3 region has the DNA TGTGCCAGCACAGGGACAGGGGGACCCACTACGAACACTGAAGCTTTCTTT. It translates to CASTGTGGPTTNTEAFF.

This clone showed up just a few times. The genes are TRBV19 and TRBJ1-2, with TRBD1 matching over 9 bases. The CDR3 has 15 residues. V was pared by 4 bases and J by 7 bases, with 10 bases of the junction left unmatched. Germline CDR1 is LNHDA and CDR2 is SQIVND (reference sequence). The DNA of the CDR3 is TGTGCCAGTAGTAAACCGGGACAGGGTAATTCTGGCTACACCTTC. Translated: CASSKPGQGNSGYTF.

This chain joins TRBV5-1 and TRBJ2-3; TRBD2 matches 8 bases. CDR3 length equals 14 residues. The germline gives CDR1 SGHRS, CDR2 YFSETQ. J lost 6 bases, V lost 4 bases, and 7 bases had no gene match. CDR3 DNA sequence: TGCGCCAGCAGCCCCGGGACTAGTTTGGATACGCAGTATTTT. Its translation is CASSPGTSLDTQYF.

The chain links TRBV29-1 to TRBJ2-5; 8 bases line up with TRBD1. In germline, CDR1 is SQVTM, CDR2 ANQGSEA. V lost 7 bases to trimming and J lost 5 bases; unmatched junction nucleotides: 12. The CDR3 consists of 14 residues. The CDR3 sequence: CSDNWSQGGETQYF. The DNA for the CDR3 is TGCAGCGATAATTGGTCACAGGGGGGTGAGACCCAGTACTTC.

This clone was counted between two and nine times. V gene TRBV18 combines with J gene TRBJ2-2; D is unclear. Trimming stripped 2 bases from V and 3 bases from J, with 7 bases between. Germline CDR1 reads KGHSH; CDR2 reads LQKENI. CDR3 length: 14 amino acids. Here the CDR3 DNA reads TGTGCCAGCTCACCATCCCTAGACACCGGGGAGCTGTTTTTT. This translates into CASSPSLDTGELFF. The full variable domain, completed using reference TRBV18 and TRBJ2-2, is NAGVMQNPRHLVRRRGQEARLRCSPMKGHSHVYWYRQLPEEGLKFMVYLQKENIIDESGMPKERFSAEFPKEGPSILRIQQVVRGDSAAYFCASSPSLDTGELFFGEGSRLTVL.